This is a list of T cell receptor beta chains from one sample in a study of blood T cell repertoires in COVID-19. Libraries were prepared by immunoSEQ multiplex PCR; TCRdb keeps only in-frame clonotypes and omits some of them. The sample contains 80,000 or so clones, 70% to 90% of which appear only once. The source material was peripheral blood. These receptors all come from a man aged 60-69 years with COVID-19, enrolled during active disease. CDR3s include the opening cysteine and the closing phenylalanine or tryptophan. The D gene is left open where the match is weak. Clone sizes are given selectively: once, few, many, or a class where the clone is expanded.

j_call clone_size d_call v_call cdr3_aa cdr3_nt
TRBJ2-7 NA TRBD2 TRBV18 CASSPGGDEQYF TGTGCCAGCTCCCCCGGGGGGGACGAGCAGTACTTC
TRBJ1-2 few TRBD1 TRBV12-5 CASGPGQGAYGYTF TGTGCTAGTGGTCCAGGACAGGGGGCCTATGGCTACACCTTC
TRBJ1-4 NA NA TRBV25-1 CASSAGFDEKLFF TGTGCCAGCAGTGCGGGGTTTGATGAAAAACTGTTTTTT
TRBJ1-4 NA TRBD1 TRBV10-3 CAISESSAGGEEKLFF TGTGCCATCAGTGAATCGTCGGCAGGGGGCGAGGAAAAACTGTTTTTT
TRBJ1-2 NA TRBD1 TRBV2 CASNGQGAYGYTF TGTGCCAGCAACGGACAGGGGGCGTATGGCTACACCTTC
TRBJ2-1 NA TRBD2 TRBV6-2/TRBV6-3 CASSYWTGTSDYNEQFF TGTGCCAGCAGTTACTGGACCGGGACTAGCGATTACAATGAGCAGTTCTTC
TRBJ2-1 NA NA TRBV29-1 CSVRDTTYNEQFF TGCAGCGTCCGGGACACTACTTACAATGAGCAGTTCTTC
TRBJ1-5 NA NA TRBV5-1 CASSYPREGNQPQHF TGCGCCAGCAGTTACCCCAGGGAAGGGAATCAGCCCCAGCATTTT
TRBJ2-5 NA TRBD2 TRBV29-1 CSVEVAGGPGQTQYF TGCAGCGTTGAAGTAGCGGGGGGCCCGGGGCAGACCCAGTACTTC
TRBJ1-2 NA NA TRBV2 CASSDLRGTYGYTF TGTGCCAGCAGTGATTTGCGGGGAACCTATGGCTACACCTTC
TRBJ2-5 NA NA TRBV19 CASRRPGDQETQYF TGTGCCAGTAGAAGACCCGGAGACCAAGAGACCCAGTACTTC
TRBJ1-2 NA TRBD1 TRBV18 CASSPSGTGGDSYGYTF TGTGCCAGCTCACCGTCCGGGACAGGGGGCGATAGCTATGGCTACACCTTC
TRBJ1-1 NA TRBD1 TRBV15 CATSMDRDWTEAFF TGTGCCACCAGCATGGACAGGGATTGGACTGAAGCTTTCTTT
TRBJ2-1 NA TRBD2 TRBV19 CASSMRSGTEQFF TGTGCCAGTAGTATGAGGAGCGGGACTGAGCAGTTCTTC
TRBJ1-4 NA NA TRBV24-1 CATSDPGQNNEKLFF TGTGCCACCAGTGACCCTGGACAGAATAATGAAAAACTGTTTTTT
TRBJ2-7 NA TRBD1 TRBV28 CASSSTGGLGEQYF TGTGCCAGCAGTTCTACAGGGGGGCTAGGCGAGCAGTACTTC
TRBJ2-5 NA TRBD1 TRBV24-1 CATSSLSDRGREETQYF TGTGCCACCAGTTCGCTATCAGACAGGGGGCGAGAAGAGACCCAGTACTTC
TRBJ1-1 NA NA TRBV6-5 CASERGNTEAFF TGTGCCAGCGAGCGGGGGAACACTGAAGCTTTCTTT
TRBJ2-2 NA NA TRBV11-1 CASSFRQDGELFF TGTGCCAGCAGCTTTCGACAGGACGGGGAGCTGTTTTTT
TRBJ2-7 NA NA TRBV19 CASSATGEQYF TGTGCCAGTAGTGCTACCGGCGAGCAGTACTTC
TRBJ2-3 NA NA TRBV19 CASSIKRDKKTDTQYF TGTGCCAGTAGTATAAAGAGGGACAAAAAAACAGATACGCAGTATTTT
TRBJ1-2 NA NA TRBV18 CASSPGLDNGYTF TGTGCCAGCTCACCGGGCCTCGACAATGGCTACACCTTC
TRBJ1-6 NA NA TRBV25-1 CASSDHNRVHSPLHF TGTGCCAGCAGTGACCATAACAGGGTTCATTCACCCCTCCACTTT
TRBJ2-2 NA NA TRBV7-3 CASSLRWTADRTGELFF TGTGCCAGCAGCTTGCGATGGACAGCCGATCGGACCGGGGAGCTGTTTTTT
TRBJ1-4 NA NA TRBV10-3 CAISDGATNEKLFF TGTGCCATCAGTGACGGAGCAACTAATGAAAAACTGTTTTTT
TRBJ1-1 NA NA TRBV2 CASSEVLYAAFF TGTGCCAGCAGTGAAGTCCTCTACGCAGCTTTCTTT
TRBJ2-3 NA NA TRBV30 CAWSVVSLAFSDTQYF TGTGCCTGGAGTGTCGTTTCTCTAGCTTTCTCAGATACGCAGTATTTT
TRBJ2-3 NA TRBD1 TRBV7-2 CASSLGGQGADTQYF TGTGCCAGCAGCTTAGGAGGACAGGGGGCAGATACGCAGTATTTT
TRBJ1-4 NA NA TRBV5-6 CASSLPGLGEKLFF TGTGCCAGCAGCTTGCCAGGGTTGGGCGAAAAACTGTTTTTT
TRBJ1-1 many TRBD1 TRBV3-1/TRBV3-2 CASSQERQGAEAFF TGTGCCAGCAGCCAAGAGCGCCAGGGGGCTGAAGCTTTCTTT
TRBJ2-1 NA NA TRBV30 CAWSVNYEQFF TGTGCCTGGAGTGTAAACTACGAGCAGTTCTTC
TRBJ1-6 NA NA TRBV7-9 CASSFGQNNSPLHF TGTGCCAGCAGCTTCGGACAGAATAATTCACCCCTCCACTTT
TRBJ1-1 NA NA TRBV10-1 CASSESPGRTEAFF TGCGCCAGCAGTGAGTCCCCAGGTCGGACTGAAGCTTTCTTT
TRBJ1-2 NA TRBD1 TRBV11-2 CASSSGQSYGYTF TGTGCCAGCAGCTCGGGACAGTCCTATGGCTACACCTTC
TRBJ1-6 NA NA TRBV6-5 CATNNRADSPLHF TGTGCCACGAACAACAGAGCTGATTCACCCCTCCACTTT
TRBJ1-6 NA TRBD1 TRBV2 CASRPTGENSPLHF TGTGCCAGCAGACCGACAGGGGAGAATTCACCCCTCCACTTT
TRBJ2-2 NA TRBD2 TRBV9 CASSVVGGSDTGELFF TGTGCCAGCAGCGTAGTTGGCGGGAGCGACACCGGGGAGCTGTTTTTT
TRBJ1-5 NA NA TRBV5-6 CASSLGQFQPQHF TGTGCCAGCAGCTTGGGGCAGTTCCAGCCCCAGCATTTT
TRBJ2-7 NA NA TRBV2 CASKTGPTLYEQYF TGTGCCAGTAAAACAGGACCCACCCTCTACGAGCAGTACTTC
TRBJ2-3 NA TRBD2 TRBV11-1 CASSLAEAGFSTDTQYF TGTGCCAGCAGCTTAGCGGAAGCGGGGTTTAGCACAGATACGCAGTATTTT
TRBJ2-2 NA TRBD1 TRBV5-1 CASRVGGANTGELFF TGCGCCAGCAGGGTAGGGGGCGCGAACACCGGGGAGCTGTTTTTT
TRBJ2-7 NA TRBD1 TRBV4-1 CASSQQGAWYEQYF TGCGCCAGCAGCCAACAGGGGGCCTGGTACGAGCAGTACTTC
TRBJ1-5 NA TRBD1 TRBV2 CASSLAGQGNQPQHF TGTGCCAGCAGCCTAGCTGGACAGGGCAATCAGCCCCAGCATTTT
TRBJ2-3 NA TRBD2 TRBV7-9 CASSTPSGGSKDTQYF TGTGCCAGCAGCACTCCTAGCGGGGGGAGTAAAGATACGCAGTATTTT
TRBJ1-6 NA TRBD1 TRBV28 CASSSGQGAQSYNSPLHF TGTGCCAGCAGTTCGGGACAGGGGGCGCAATCCTATAATTCACCCCTCCACTTT
TRBJ1-1 NA TRBD1 TRBV7-3 CASSARQGGSAFF TGTGCCAGCAGCGCCAGACAGGGGGGGTCAGCTTTCTTT